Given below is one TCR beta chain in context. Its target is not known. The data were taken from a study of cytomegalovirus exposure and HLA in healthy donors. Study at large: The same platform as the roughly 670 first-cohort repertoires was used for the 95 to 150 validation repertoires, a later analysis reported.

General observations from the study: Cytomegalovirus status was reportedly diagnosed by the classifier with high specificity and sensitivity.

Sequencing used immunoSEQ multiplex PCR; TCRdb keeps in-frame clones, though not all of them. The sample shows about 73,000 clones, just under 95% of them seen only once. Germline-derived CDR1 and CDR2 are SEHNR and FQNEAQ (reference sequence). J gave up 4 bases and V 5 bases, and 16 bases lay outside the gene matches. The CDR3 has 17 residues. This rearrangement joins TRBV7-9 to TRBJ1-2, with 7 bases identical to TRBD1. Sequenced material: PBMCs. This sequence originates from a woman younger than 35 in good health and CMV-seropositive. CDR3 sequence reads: CASSPSDPRQGGYGYTF. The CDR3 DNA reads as TGTGCCAGCAGCCCCTCCGACCCTAGACAGGGAGGCTATGGCTACACCTTC. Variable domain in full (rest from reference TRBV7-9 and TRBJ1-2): DTGVSQNPRHKITKRGQNVTFRCDPISEHNRLYWYRQTLGQGPEFLTYFQNEAQLEKSRLLSDRFSAERPKGSFSTLEIQRTEQGDSAMYLCASSPSDPRQGGYGYTFGSGTRLTVV.